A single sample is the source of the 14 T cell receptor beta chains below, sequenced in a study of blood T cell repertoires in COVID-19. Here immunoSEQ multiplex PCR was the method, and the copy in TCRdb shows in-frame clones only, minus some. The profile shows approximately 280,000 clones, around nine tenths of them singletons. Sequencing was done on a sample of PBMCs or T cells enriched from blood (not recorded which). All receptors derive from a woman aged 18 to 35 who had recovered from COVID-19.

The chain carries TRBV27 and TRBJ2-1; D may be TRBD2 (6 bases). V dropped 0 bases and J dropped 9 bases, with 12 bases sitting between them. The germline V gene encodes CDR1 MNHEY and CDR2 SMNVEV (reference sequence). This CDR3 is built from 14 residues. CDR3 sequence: CASSLSGLLGEQFF. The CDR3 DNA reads TGTGCCAGCAGTTTATCGGGACTGTTAGGTGAGCAGTTCTTC.

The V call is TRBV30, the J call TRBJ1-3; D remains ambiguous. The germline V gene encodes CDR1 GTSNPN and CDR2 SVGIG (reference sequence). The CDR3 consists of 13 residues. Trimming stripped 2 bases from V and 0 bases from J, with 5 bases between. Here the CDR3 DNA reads TGTGCCTGGAGTCGCGTCTCTGGAAACACCATATATTTT. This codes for CAWSRVSGNTIYF.

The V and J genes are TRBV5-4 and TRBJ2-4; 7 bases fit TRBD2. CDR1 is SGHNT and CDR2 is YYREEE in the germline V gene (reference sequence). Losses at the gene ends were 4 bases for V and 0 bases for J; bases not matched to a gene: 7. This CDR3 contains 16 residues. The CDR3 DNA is TGTGCCAGCAGCCGCGTCGGGGGGTTAGCCAAAAACATTCAGTACTTC. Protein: CASSRVGGLAKNIQYF.

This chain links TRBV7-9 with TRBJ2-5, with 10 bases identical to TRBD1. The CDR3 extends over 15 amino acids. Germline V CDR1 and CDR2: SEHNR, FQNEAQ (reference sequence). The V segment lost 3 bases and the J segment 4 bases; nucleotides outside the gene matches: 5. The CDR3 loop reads CASSFGQGVAETQYF. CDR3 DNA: TGTGCCAGCAGCTTTGGACAGGGGGTCGCAGAGACCCAGTACTTC.

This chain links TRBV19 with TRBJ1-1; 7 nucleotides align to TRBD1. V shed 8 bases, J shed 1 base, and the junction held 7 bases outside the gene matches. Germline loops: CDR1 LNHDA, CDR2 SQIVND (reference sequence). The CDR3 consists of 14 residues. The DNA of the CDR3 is TGTGCCAGTGGTTCGGGACAGCCGAACACTGAAGCTTTCTTT. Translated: CASGSGQPNTEAFF.

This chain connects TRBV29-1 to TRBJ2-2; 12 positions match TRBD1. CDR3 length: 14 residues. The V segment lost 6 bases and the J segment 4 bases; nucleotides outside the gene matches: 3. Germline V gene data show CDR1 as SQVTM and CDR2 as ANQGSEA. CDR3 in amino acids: CSVRDRGRTGELFF. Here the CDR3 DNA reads TGCAGCGTAAGGGACAGGGGGCGCACCGGGGAGCTGTTTTTT.

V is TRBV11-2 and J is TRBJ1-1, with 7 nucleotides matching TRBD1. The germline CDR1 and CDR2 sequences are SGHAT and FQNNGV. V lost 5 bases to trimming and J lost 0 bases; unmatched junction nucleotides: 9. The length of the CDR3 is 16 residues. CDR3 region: CASSTHRGPLNTEAFF. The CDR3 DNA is TGTGCCAGCAGCACCCACAGGGGCCCTCTGAACACTGAAGCTTTCTTT.

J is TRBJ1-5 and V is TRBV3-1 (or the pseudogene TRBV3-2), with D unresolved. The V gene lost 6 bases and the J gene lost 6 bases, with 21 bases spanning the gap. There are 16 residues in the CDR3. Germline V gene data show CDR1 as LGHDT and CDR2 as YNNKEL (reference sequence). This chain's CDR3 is CASRVLNRGMAQPQHF. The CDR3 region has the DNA TGTGCCAGCAGAGTATTGAACCGAGGGATGGCTCAGCCCCAGCATTTT.

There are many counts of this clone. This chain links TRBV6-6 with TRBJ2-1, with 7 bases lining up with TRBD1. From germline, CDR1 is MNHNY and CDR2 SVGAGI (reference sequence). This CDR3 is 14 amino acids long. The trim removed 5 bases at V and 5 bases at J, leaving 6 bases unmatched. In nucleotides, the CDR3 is TGTGCCAGCAGTCATAACAGGGGTAACAATGAGCAGTTCTTC. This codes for CASSHNRGNNEQFF.

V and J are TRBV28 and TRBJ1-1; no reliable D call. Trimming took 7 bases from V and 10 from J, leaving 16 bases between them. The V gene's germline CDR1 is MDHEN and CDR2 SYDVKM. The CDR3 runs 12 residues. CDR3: CASTSPPTGAFF. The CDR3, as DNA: TGTGCCAGCACCTCCCCCCCGACGGGAGCTTTCTTT.

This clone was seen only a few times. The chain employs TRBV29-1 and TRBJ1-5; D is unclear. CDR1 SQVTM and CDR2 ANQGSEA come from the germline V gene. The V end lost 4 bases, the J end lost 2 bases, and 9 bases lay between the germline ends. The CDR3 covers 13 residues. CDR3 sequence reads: CSVVVTGNQPQHF. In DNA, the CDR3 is TGCAGCGTTGTCGTTACGGGCAATCAGCCCCAGCATTTT.

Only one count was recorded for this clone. The DNA of the CDR3 is TGTGCCAGCAGCCAGCCGGGACAGGGGTACGAGCAGTACTTC. Its translation is CASSQPGQGYEQYF. The chain carries TRBV7-2 and TRBJ2-7; TRBD1 matches 10 bases. This CDR3 is built from 14 residues. V lost 5 bases, J lost 4 bases, and 5 bases stayed unmatched. CDR1 is SGHTA and CDR2 is FQGNSA in the germline V gene.

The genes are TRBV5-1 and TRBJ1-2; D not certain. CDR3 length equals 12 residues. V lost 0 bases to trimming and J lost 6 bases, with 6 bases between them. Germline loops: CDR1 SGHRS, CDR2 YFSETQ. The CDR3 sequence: CASSLDFDGYTF. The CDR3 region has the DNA TGCGCCAGCAGCTTGGATTTCGATGGCTACACCTTC.

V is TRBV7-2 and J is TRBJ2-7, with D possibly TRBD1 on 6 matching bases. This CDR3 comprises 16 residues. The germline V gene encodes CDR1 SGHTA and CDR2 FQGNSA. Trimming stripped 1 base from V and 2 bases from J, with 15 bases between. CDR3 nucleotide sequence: TGTGCCAGCAGCTTAGTCCTGGGGGCCGAGACCTACGAGCAGTACTTC. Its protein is CASSLVLGAETYEQYF. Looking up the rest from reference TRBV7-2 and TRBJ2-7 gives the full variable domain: GAGVSQSPSNKVTEKGKDVELRCDPISGHTALYWYRQSLGQGLEFLIYFQGNSAPDKSGLPSDRFSAERTGGSVSTLTIQRTQQEDSAVYLCASSLVLGAETYEQYFGPGTRLTVT.